Reported below is one T cell receptor beta chain. Its cognate antigen is unknown. The CDR3 loop spans 15 amino acids. V was pared by 3 bases and J by 4 bases, with 5 bases of the junction left unmatched. CDR1 is SEHNR and CDR2 is FQNEAQ in the germline V gene (reference sequence). These data belong to a study of cytomegalovirus exposure and HLA in healthy donors. Study-wide results and caveats: Reportedly, cytomegalovirus status was diagnosed with high sensitivity and specificity. An analysis done earlier found most TCR beta V segments productive about 87% or about 30% of the time. It was likely that a cluster of highly shared sequence variants was a sequencing artifact. Presence/absence analysis assumed near-uniform sequencing depth across donors.

The study ran its PCR with 60 Vbeta and 13 Jbeta primers. The repertoire was sequenced with immunoSEQ multiplex PCR; TCRdb's copy has only in-frame clones and lacks some. The table has about 220,000 clones, around 80% seen once. Sequenced sample: PBMCs. The gene calls are TRBV7-9 and TRBJ2-7, with TRBD2 matching over 11 bases. The source of this sequence is a man in his forties in good health and CMV-seropositive. CDR3 bases: TGTGCCAGCAGCTTTCTTACTAGCGGGAGATACGAGCAGTACTTC. Translated: CASSFLTSGRYEQYF.